These 15 T cell receptor delta chains were sequenced from one sample in a study of γδ T cells in repeated Plasmodium falciparum infection. TCRdb reanalyzed the multiplex PCR reads using CATT. The sample lists tens of thousands of delta-chain clones; over 0.9% were seen once. Flow sorting of PBMC yielded separate Vgamma9/Vdelta2+ and Vdelta2-negative gammadelta T cell populations for bulk repertoire analysis. The sequenced sample was gamma-delta T cells from blood. These receptors were obtained from a pool of human donors (malaria-infected and uninfected, not separated).

Concerning this clone: TCRdb records a much larger clone's protein for this DNA, with a difference at residue 9 that likely arises from a read error; the protein given is the translation of the DNA. The genes are TRDV1 and TRDJ1; 12 bases map to TRDD3. The J gene was not available in TCRdb and was assigned here by matching the DNA to germline segments. Trimming removed 0 bases from V and 5 bases from J; junction bases left unmatched: 13. Per the germline V gene, CDR1 is TSWWSYY and CDR2 is QGS. The CDR3 is 19 residues long. The CDR3 coding sequence is TGTGCTCTTGGGGAACTGGTCCGAGTACTGGGGGATACCGGGGATAAACTCATCTTT. This encodes CALGELVRVLGDTGDKLIF.

Worth noting for this clone: TCRdb attributes to this sequence the protein of a much larger clone, which differs from the DNA translation at residue 5; a read error is likely, and the protein displayed is translated from the DNA. The J gene is TRDJ1, the V gene TRDV1; TRDD3 is a possible D gene (5 bases). V lost 5 bases and J lost 1, with 26 bases in between. Germline CDR1 is TSWWSYY and CDR2 is QGS. The CDR3 has 19 amino acids. The CDR3 region has the DNA TGTGCTCTTGGGTGCCTAACGAGGGGACCCCCCGGGAGCACCGATAAACTCATCTTT. This codes for CALGCLTRGPPGSTDKLIF.

This clone was found a few times. A far bigger clonotype differs at one base, so this is likely a read error. This CDR3 is also generated by other DNA sequences in the sample. The rearrangement links TRDV2 to TRDJ1; D might be TRDD3 (5 bases). The J gene is not listed in TCRdb, so it was assigned here from a DNA match to germline. V was cut by 3 bases and J by 0 bases, with 22 bases left in between. Per the germline V gene, CDR1 is GEAIGNYY and CDR2 is EKD. The CDR3 has 18 residues. The CDR3 loop is CACDAVLGVGSNTDKLIF. The DNA for the CDR3 is TGTGCCTGTGACGCTGTTTTAGGTGTGGGATCGAACACCGATAAACTCATCTTT.

About this clone: TCRdb assigns this DNA the protein of a much larger clone, which departs from its translation at residue 9; this likely reflects a read error, and the protein shown comes from translating the DNA. The chain employs TRDV1 and TRDJ1, with 11 positions matching TRDD3. The CDR3 is made up of 20 amino acids. The germline V gene has CDR1 TSWWSYY and CDR2 QGS. Trimming cost V 0 bases and J 2 bases; bases outside gene matches: 14. This CDR3 reads CALGELAPAGGYRSTDKLIF. The CDR3 nucleotides are TGTGCTCTTGGGGAACTGGCCCCCGCTGGGGGATACCGCTCAACCGATAAACTCATCTTT.

As to this clone: TCRdb has a much larger clone's protein, which differs at residue 19 from the translation of this DNA, likely because of a read error; what is shown is the protein translated from the DNA. The chain links TRDV1 to TRDJ1; 12 bases line up with TRDD3. TCRdb records no J gene; here it was assigned by comparing the DNA to germline. The CDR3 consists of 22 residues. Germline-derived CDR1 and CDR2 are TSWWSYY and QGS. This chain's CDR3 is CALGAQPSYGLGDTWITDRLIF. The CDR3 nucleotides are TGTGCTCTTGGGGCCCAACCTTCCTACGGTCTGGGGGATACGTGGATTACCGATAGACTCATCTTT.

Of note for this clone: For this DNA, TCRdb reports the protein of a much larger clone, which diverges at residue 7, most likely from a read error; the protein presented here is translated directly from the DNA. The rearrangement uses TRDV2 and TRDJ1, with D perhaps TRDD3 (5 bases). The J gene was missing in TCRdb and was found by matching the end of the DNA to germline. The CDR3 spans 18 residues. The germline V gene has CDR1 GEAIGNYY and CDR2 EKD. Trimming pared 0 bases from V and 1 base from J, leaving 20 bases between. The CDR3 spells CACDTPQGGPGPTDKLIF. The DNA for the CDR3 is TGTGCCTGTGACACCCCGCAGGGGGGTCCCGGTCCCACCGATAAACTCATCTTT.

Ten or more counts support this clone. For this DNA, TCRdb reports the protein of a much larger clone, which diverges at residue 11, most likely from a read error; the protein presented here is translated directly from the DNA. This sequence joins TRDV2 and TRDJ1, with 7 bases matching TRDD3. No J gene was available from TCRdb, and it was assigned here by a germline match of the DNA. V lost 3 bases to trimming and J lost 8 bases; unmatched junction nucleotides: 26. The germline CDR1 and CDR2 sequences are GEAIGNYY and EKD. This CDR3 region has 19 residues. For the CDR3, the DNA is TGTGCCTGTGACCCCCTGGGGGGGGCCCCTCCCGAGGTGGACAGCAAACTCATCTTT. It encodes CACDPLGGAPPEVDSKLIF.

This clone was seen a handful of times. A read error likely explains why the TCRdb protein, taken from a much larger clone, differs from this DNA's translation at residue 12; the protein shown is translated from the DNA. The rearrangement joins TRDV1 to TRDJ1; no firm D call. TCRdb is silent on the J gene; assignment here came from matching the DNA to germline. The CDR3 has 18 residues. The ends were cut back, 4 bases at V and 3 bases at J, with 24 bases in the middle. Germline values: CDR1 TSWWSYY, CDR2 QGS. The chain's CDR3 is CALGVRWAPDVKADKLIF. The CDR3 nucleotides are TGTGCTCTTGGGGTCCGTTGGGCCCCGGATGTAAAGGCCGATAAACTCATCTTT.

A few counts support this clone. This DNA translates differently at residue 17 from the TCRdb protein, which is that of a much larger clone; a read error is likely, and the protein shown is the DNA's own translation. TRDV1 is the V gene, and the J gene was not called; the table gives TRDD3 as D, unverified against the DNA. Germline loops: CDR1 TSWWSYY, CDR2 QGS. The length of the CDR3 is 19 residues. CDR3 DNA: TGTGCTCTTGGGGTCCCGTACTGGGGGATACGGTCGTACACCGATAAACCCATCTTT. Translating gives CALGVPYWGIRSYTDKPIF.

In its sample, this clone was seen many times. At the DNA level, this CDR3 is encoded by other sequences in the same sample as well. The chain is built from TRDV1 and TRDJ1; D is unresolved. CDR1 and CDR2 (germline): TSWWSYY, QGS. The CDR3 has 19 residues. Trimming took off 2 bases at V and 0 bases at J, with 22 bases between the two ends. The CDR3 protein is CALGENRLASRVYTDKLIF. DNA of the CDR3: TGTGCTCTTGGGGAAAATCGTCTCGCATCCCGCGTGTACACCGATAAACTCATCTTT.

About this clone: TCRdb's protein for this DNA is that of a much larger clone and differs from the translation at residue 3, likely a read error; the protein shown is the DNA translation. The CDR3 coding sequence is TGTGCAAACCTTATCCGGGTAGCCGATAAACTCATCTTT. Amino acids: CANLIRVADKLIF. The genes are TRAV14/DV4 and TRDJ1; D call uncertain. V shed 10 bases and J shed 3 bases, with 15 bases lying between them. CDR3 length equals 13 residues. The germline V gene has CDR1 TSDPSYG and CDR2 QGSYDQQN (reference sequence).

This clone came up a few times. With only one base between it and a far larger clone, this is likely a read error. Other DNA sequences within the sample encode an identical CDR3. This chain links TRDV2 with TRDJ1; the match to TRDD3 covers 9 bases. No J gene was available from TCRdb, and it was assigned here by a germline match of the DNA. The germline gives CDR1 GEAIGNYY, CDR2 EKD. The CDR3 spans 18 residues. The CDR3 protein is CACDTVTGGQTYTDKLIF. The CDR3, as DNA: TGTGCCTGTGACACGGTTACTGGGGGACAGACATACACCGACAAACTCATCTTT.

Concerning this clone itself: TCRdb records a much larger clone's protein for this DNA, with a difference at residue 11 that likely arises from a read error; the protein given is the translation of the DNA. J is TRDJ1 and V is TRDV1; D gene uncertain. The J gene was missing in TCRdb and was found by matching the end of the DNA to germline. CDR1 is TSWWSYY and CDR2 is QGS in the germline V gene. CDR3 length equals 18 residues. V lost 3 bases to trimming and J lost 0 bases, with 20 bases between them. CDR3 nucleotides: TGTGCTCTTGGGGACCAAAGACTTTCTGACCGTAACACCGATAAACTCATCTTT. This translates into CALGDQRLSDRNTDKLIF.

On this clone itself: TCRdb pairs this DNA with a much larger clone's protein that differs at residue 3, likely a read error; the protein shown was translated from the DNA. The chain is built from TRDV1 and TRDJ1; D gene ambiguous. This CDR3 has 16 amino acids. Trimming pared 11 bases from V and 3 bases from J, leaving 25 bases between. CDR1 and CDR2 (germline): TSWWSYY, QGS. The CDR3 protein is CAFLTATRSSADKLIF. The CDR3 DNA sequence: TGTGCTTTTCTGACCGCAACAAGGAGTTCGGCCGATAAACTCATCTTT.

In regard to this clone: This DNA's translation differs at residue 6 from TCRdb's protein, which comes from a much larger clone; a read error is likely, and the protein shown is translated from the DNA. The chain carries TRDV1 and TRDJ1; TRDD3 agrees at 8 bases. This CDR3 region has 18 residues. Germline CDR1 and CDR2: TSWWSYY and QGS. CDR3 in amino acids: CALGDLGDWGLSSYKLIF. The CDR3 coding sequence is TGTGCCCTTGGGGACCTGGGGGACTGGGGGCTATCCTCCTATAAACTCATCTTT.